Following are 11 T cell receptor beta chains from one sample sequenced in a study of metastatic and nonmetastatic thyroid tumors. Patients were all untreated before their thyroid surgery. MiXCR was used by TCRdb to re-call the PCR reads. This sample has around 10,000 clones, with approximately 29% found just once. The sample comprised tumor tissue. All receptors derive from a female donor with papillary thyroid cancer or a benign thyroid nodule (not recorded which). Some clones in this sample may be carry-over from other donors' samples.

The CDR3 coding sequence is TGTGCCAGCAGTGAGGGGACAGAGAATTCACCCCTCCACTTT. It translates to CASSEGTENSPLHF. V gene TRBV6-1 combines with J gene TRBJ1-6; 7 nucleotides line up with TRBD1. Germline V gene lookup returns CDR1 MNHNS and CDR2 SASEGT. Trimming removed 3 bases from V and 7 bases from J; junction bases left unmatched: 3. CDR3 length: 14 amino acids.

This clone was seen more than once but under ten times. The rearrangement uses TRBV6-5 and TRBJ2-7; D not resolved. Germline lookup yields CDR1 MNHEY and CDR2 SVGAGI. Trimming cost V 4 bases and J 2 bases, with 6 bases left between them. This CDR3 comprises 12 residues. As DNA, the CDR3 is TGTGCCAGCAGTTCCCTAACCTACGAGCAGTACTTC. It yields the protein CASSSLTYEQYF.

This clone is classed as medium-sized. This rearrangement joins TRBV6-5 to TRBJ2-2; D might be TRBD1 or TRBD2, each matching 5 bases. Germline V lookup: CDR1 MNHEY, CDR2 SVGAGI. The V end lost 6 bases, the J end lost 0 bases, and 17 bases lay between the germline ends. This CDR3 region has 17 residues. This CDR3 is CASRLLVGRTNTGELFF. Here the CDR3 DNA reads TGTGCCAGCAGATTACTCGTGGGACGAACGAACACCGGGGAGCTGTTTTTT.

The rearrangement links TRBV3-1 to TRBJ2-7; D is perhaps TRBD2 (6 bases). The CDR3 is 14 amino acids. V was cut by 3 bases and J by 2 bases, with 11 bases left in between. Germline V gene data show CDR1 as LGHDT and CDR2 as YNNKEL (reference sequence). CDR3 DNA: TGTGCCAGCAGCCAGTCGGCGGGAACCTACGAGCAGTACTTC. Translating gives CASSQSAGTYEQYF.

This clone appeared a few times. As DNA, the CDR3 is TGTGCCAGCAGCCCCATGGGAGTCACAGATACGCAGTATTTT. Its translation is CASSPMGVTDTQYF. This chain links TRBV6-2 or TRBV6-3 with TRBJ2-3, with TRBD2 as a possible D gene (5 bases). V gave up 6 bases and J gave up 2 bases, with 12 bases separating them. The length of the CDR3 is 14 residues. Germline values: CDR1 MNHEY, CDR2 SVGEGT.

This rearrangement joins TRBV20-1 to TRBJ2-3; a weak D match, TRBD2 (6 bases). Germline lookup yields CDR1 DFQATT and CDR2 SNEGSKA (reference sequence). V gave up 6 bases and J gave up 10 bases, with 20 bases separating them. This CDR3 contains 13 residues. The CDR3: CSAKEGGGPSQYF. The CDR3 DNA reads TGCAGTGCCAAGGAGGGAGGCGGGCCCTCGCAGTATTTT.

This chain connects TRBV28 to TRBJ2-1; the match to TRBD2 covers 11 bases. Trimming at V came to 7 bases and at J to 3 bases, leaving 20 bases not matched to a gene. This CDR3 spans 20 amino acids. Germline-derived CDR1 and CDR2 are MDHEN and SYDVKM. CDR3 region: CASTSSRHGTSGGIYNEQFF. The CDR3 bases are TGTGCCAGCACAAGCAGTCGCCACGGGACTAGCGGAGGCATCTACAATGAGCAGTTCTTC.

This clone is medium-sized. The chain couples TRBV27 to TRBJ2-7; 8 bases align to TRBD2. Trimming at V came to 1 base and at J to 0 bases, leaving 2 bases not matched to a gene. The CDR3 has 15 amino acids. Germline V gene data show CDR1 as MNHEY and CDR2 as SMNVEV (reference sequence). The CDR3, as DNA: TGTGCCAGCAGTTTATTAAGCGGGAGCTCCTACGAGCAGTACTTC. This sequence encodes CASSLLSGSSYEQYF.

The table lists this clone with many counts. The chain couples TRBV4-1 to TRBJ1-1; no clear D. Trimming took off 0 bases at V and 2 bases at J, with 10 bases between the two ends. The CDR3 has 15 amino acids. In germline, CDR1 is MGHRA, CDR2 YSYEKL. CDR3 region: CASSQDWALNTEAFF. CDR3 coding DNA: TGCGCCAGCAGCCAAGATTGGGCTCTTAACACTGAAGCTTTCTTT.

Within the sample, this clone is medium-sized. The chain combines TRBV20-1 with TRBJ1-2; 12 positions agree with TRBD1. CDR1 is DFQATT and CDR2 is SNEGSKA in the germline V gene (reference sequence). There are 18 residues in the CDR3. V shed 6 bases and J 5 bases; nucleotides not matched to a gene: 19. This CDR3 reads CSARPPFSAGQGAYGYTF. The CDR3 coding sequence is TGCAGTGCGAGACCCCCCTTTTCAGCGGGACAGGGGGCGTATGGCTACACCTTC.

The chain couples TRBV12-3 or TRBV12-4 to TRBJ1-5; a weak D match, TRBD1 (6 bases). This CDR3 contains 13 residues. Between the trimmed V and J ends, which lost 4 bases and 2 bases, there was a span of 6 bases. As DNA, the CDR3 is TGTGCCAGCAGTTACAGGGGCAATCAGCCCCAGCATTTT. This translates into CASSYRGNQPQHF.